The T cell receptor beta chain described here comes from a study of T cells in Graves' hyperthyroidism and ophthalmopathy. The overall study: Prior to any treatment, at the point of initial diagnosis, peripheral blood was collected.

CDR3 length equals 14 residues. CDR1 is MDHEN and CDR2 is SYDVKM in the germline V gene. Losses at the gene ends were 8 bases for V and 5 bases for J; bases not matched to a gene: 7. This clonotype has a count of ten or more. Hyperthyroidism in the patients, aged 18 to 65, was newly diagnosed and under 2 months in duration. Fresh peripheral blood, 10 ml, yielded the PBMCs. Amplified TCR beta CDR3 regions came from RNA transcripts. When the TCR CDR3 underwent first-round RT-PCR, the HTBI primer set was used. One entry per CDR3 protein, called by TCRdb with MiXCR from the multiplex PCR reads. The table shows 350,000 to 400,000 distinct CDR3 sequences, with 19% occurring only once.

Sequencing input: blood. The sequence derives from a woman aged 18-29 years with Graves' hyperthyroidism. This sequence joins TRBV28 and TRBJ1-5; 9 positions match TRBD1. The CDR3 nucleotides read TGTGCCAGCTTCGGTGGACAGGGGCATCAGCCCCAGCATTTT. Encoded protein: CASFGGQGHQPQHF.